Reported below is one T cell receptor (beta chain). Its antigen is not known. V dropped 4 bases and J dropped 0 bases, with 10 bases sitting between them. The CDR3 is 15 residues long. Germline V gene data show CDR1 as KGHSH and CDR2 as LQKENI. These data belong to a study of T cell responses to AZD1222 COVID-19 vaccine. Across the whole study: Pooling of second doses given at about 4 or about 12 weeks was done.

Study results and limitations: Among the donors, most were white British and more were female, and clonal diversity was possibly underestimated.

TCRdb's copy holds only in-frame clones and misses some; the assay was immunoSEQ multiplex PCR. The sample lists 80,000 to 100,000 clones; about 89% were seen once. The sequence was collected from an adult in good health. Material: peripheral blood, obtained on day 0 of AZD1222 vaccination. This chain links TRBV18 with TRBJ1-3; D not resolved. The CDR3 is CASSQDDGSGNTIYF. For the CDR3, the DNA is TGTGCCAGCTCACAAGACGACGGCTCTGGAAACACCATATATTTT.